The sequence of this T cell receptor (beta chain) was determined in a study of early T cells in non-severe SARS-CoV-2 infection. TCRdb analysed the 5' RACE reads with MiXCR anew, one entry per CDR3 protein. Here the sample spans tens of thousands of distinct CDR3 sequences, 5.7% being singletons. This clonotype has just a few counts. The length of the CDR3 is 15 residues. Germline CDR1 and CDR2: SGHRS and YFSETQ. The trim removed 1 base at V and 3 bases at J, leaving 6 bases unmatched. The TCR comes from an adult who was a healthcare worker with PCR-confirmed SARS-CoV-2 infection or an uninfected control (not recorded which). The rearrangement uses TRBV5-1 and TRBJ1-1; 7 bases line up with TRBD1. Sequencing input: whole blood. The CDR3 region has the DNA TGCGCCAGCAGCTTGCAGGGGGAAGGTGACACTGAAGCTTTCTTT. Its translation is CASSLQGEGDTEAFF.